Each of the 29 T cell receptor beta chains below was sequenced from the same sample in a study of blood T cell repertoires in COVID-19. The table came from immunoSEQ multiplex PCR; TCRdb's copy has only in-frame clones and leaves some out. The sample carries about 130,000 clones, roughly 90% recorded once. The sequenced material came from peripheral blood. These receptor sequences come from a man aged 60 to 75 with COVID-19, enrolled during active disease.

The chain is built from TRBV9 and TRBJ1-6; a possible D gene is TRBD1 (6 bases). The CDR3 loop spans 15 amino acids. Germline lookup yields CDR1 SGDLS and CDR2 YYNGEE. Trimming removed 4 bases from V and 7 bases from J, with 15 bases in between. CDR3: CASSTSTGDNSPLHF. The CDR3 coding sequence is TGTGCCAGCAGCACTTCGACAGGAGACAATTCACCCCTCCACTTT. The whole variable domain, filled in from reference TRBV9 and TRBJ1-6, reads DSGVTQTPKHLITATGQRVTLRCSPRSGDLSVYWYQQSLDQGLQFLIQYYNGEERAKGNILERFSAQQFPDLHSELNLSSLELGDSALYFCASSTSTGDNSPLHFGNGTRLTVT.

The J gene is TRBJ1-1, the V gene TRBV19; a possible D gene is TRBD1 (5 bases). Germline V lookup: CDR1 LNHDA, CDR2 SQIVND (reference sequence). This CDR3 is built from 14 residues. The germline V and J ends were trimmed by 6 bases and 1 base, with 12 bases remaining between them. CDR3 sequence: CASSITGQNTEAFF. Written as DNA, the CDR3 is TGTGCCAGTAGCATTACAGGACAGAACACTGAAGCTTTCTTT. Looking up the rest from reference TRBV19 and TRBJ1-1 gives the full variable domain: DGGITQSPKYLFRKEGQNVTLSCEQNLNHDAMYWYRQDPGQGLRLIYYSQIVNDFQKGDIAEGYSVSREKKESFPLTVTSAQKNPTAFYLCASSITGQNTEAFFGQGTRLTVV.

The chain combines TRBV5-1 with TRBJ2-1, with 8 bases that match TRBD2. Germline loops: CDR1 SGHRS, CDR2 YFSETQ. The CDR3 consists of 16 residues. Trimming at V came to 0 bases and at J to 5 bases, leaving 7 bases not matched to a gene. The CDR3 reads CASSLVASGGHNEQFF. The DNA for the CDR3 is TGCGCCAGCAGCTTGGTGGCCAGCGGGGGACACAATGAGCAGTTCTTC.

This clone has a handful of counts. The J gene is TRBJ1-2, the V gene TRBV6-5; 7 bases agree with TRBD1. CDR3 length: 13 amino acids. The germline gives CDR1 MNHEY, CDR2 SVGAGI. The V gene end was trimmed by 7 bases and the J gene end by 5 bases; junction bases not matched to a gene: 7. The CDR3 coding sequence is TGTGCCAGCAATCGACAGGGAAGTTATGGCTACACCTTC. Residues: CASNRQGSYGYTF.

The chain recombines TRBV30 with TRBJ1-3; perhaps TRBD1 as D (5 bases). Germline values: CDR1 GTSNPN, CDR2 SVGIG (reference sequence). Trimming shortened V by 1 base and J by 2 bases, and 15 bases separated the two germline ends. The CDR3 is 16 residues long. The CDR3 bases are TGTGCCTGGAGTGCCCGGGGGATGACGGCTGGAAACACCATATATTTT. Protein product: CAWSARGMTAGNTIYF.

The chain couples TRBV27 to TRBJ2-7; no clear D. CDR1 and CDR2 (germline): MNHEY, SMNVEV (reference sequence). Trimming removed 4 bases from V and 4 bases from J, with 5 bases in between. The CDR3 totals 11 residues. The DNA of the CDR3 is TGTGCCAGCAGTTCCGGGTACGAGCAGTACTTC. Translation: CASSSGYEQYF.

V is TRBV2 and J is TRBJ2-5; 12 nucleotides align to TRBD2. This CDR3 is built from 15 residues. CDR1 and CDR2 (germline): SNHLY, FYNNEI. V was pared by 7 bases and J by 3 bases, with 6 bases of the junction left unmatched. DNA for the CDR3: TGTGCCAGCAAGAAACTAGCGGGGGGAAAAGAGACCCAGTACTTC. It is translated as CASKKLAGGKETQYF. The whole variable domain, remainder taken from reference TRBV2 and TRBJ2-5, is EPEVTQTPSHQVTQMGQEVILRCVPISNHLYFYWYRQILGQKVEFLVSFYNNEISEKSEIFDDQFSVERPDGSNFTLKIRSTKLEDSAMYFCASKKLAGGKETQYFGPGTRLLVL.

The chain carries TRBV15 and TRBJ2-3; possible D gene TRBD1, 5 bases. CDR1 LNHNV and CDR2 YYDKDF come from the germline V gene (reference sequence). Trimming removed 0 bases at V and 1 base at J, with 8 bases between. CDR3 length: 15 amino acids. In DNA form, the CDR3 reads TGTGCCACCAGCAGAGACATACAGGGCACAGATACGCAGTATTTT. This gives the protein CATSRDIQGTDTQYF.

CDR3 in amino acids: CAWSALDSLQETQYF. Here the CDR3 DNA reads TGTGCCTGGAGTGCTCTTGACAGCCTCCAAGAGACCCAGTACTTC. The chain links TRBV30 to TRBJ2-5, with a tentative D call TRBD1 (5 bases). From germline, CDR1 is GTSNPN and CDR2 SVGIG (reference sequence). V dropped 1 base and J dropped 1 base, with 13 bases sitting between them. The CDR3 sequence is 15 residues long. The full variable domain, completed using reference TRBV30 and TRBJ2-5, is SQTIHQWPATLVQPVGSPLSLECTVEGTSNPNLYWYRQAAGRGLQLLFYSVGIGQISSEVPQNLSASRPQDRQFILSSKKLLLSDSGFYLCAWSALDSLQETQYFGPGTRLLVL.

The gene calls are TRBV10-3 and TRBJ1-2; D not resolved. The CDR3 covers 15 residues. CDR1 and CDR2 (germline): ENHRY, SYGVKD. Trimming took off 0 bases at V and 5 bases at J, with 13 bases between the two ends. The CDR3 loop is CAISESDGVGYGYTF. The DNA for the CDR3 is TGTGCCATCAGTGAGTCCGACGGGGTGGGGTATGGCTACACCTTC.

The chain links TRBV5-6 to TRBJ2-3, with 13 bases identical to TRBD2. Germline V gives CDR1 SGHDT, CDR2 YYEEEE. The CDR3 consists of 15 residues. V was clipped by 3 bases and J by 8 bases; unmatched bases: 6. The chain's CDR3 is CASSSWTSGRSTQYF. CDR3 DNA: TGTGCCAGCAGCTCCTGGACTAGCGGGAGATCTACGCAGTATTTT.

The chain uses TRBV2 and TRBJ2-5, with a weak D call TRBD1 (5 bases). V was shortened by 8 bases and J by 5 bases, with 18 bases between the two germline ends. CDR1 and CDR2 (germline): SNHLY, FYNNEI. The CDR3 length is 14 residues. CDR3 sequence: CASLGLGARETQYF. CDR3 DNA sequence: TGTGCCAGCCTTGGCCTAGGGGCCCGGGAGACCCAGTACTTC.

The chain uses TRBV10-3 and TRBJ2-3; 9 bases fit TRBD1. J was trimmed by 3 bases and V by 0 bases; bases with no gene match: 4. The V gene's germline CDR1 is ENHRY and CDR2 SYGVKD. The CDR3 is made up of 16 amino acids. For the CDR3, the DNA is TGTGCCATCAGTGAGTCTTTGGGACAGGGAACAGATACGCAGTATTTT. It codes for CAISESLGQGTDTQYF.

This chain uses TRBV24-1 with TRBJ2-2, with 7 positions matching TRBD1. Trimming at V came to 4 bases and at J to 4 bases, leaving 8 bases not matched to a gene. The CDR3 is 16 amino acids. Looked up from germline, CDR1 is KGHDR and CDR2 is SFDVKD. The CDR3 DNA sequence: TGTGCCACCAGTGAGTGGGACAGATCGGGCACCGGGGAGCTGTTTTTT. Translating gives CATSEWDRSGTGELFF.

J is TRBJ2-7 and V is TRBV5-5, with 9 bases fitting TRBD1. From germline, CDR1 is SGHKS and CDR2 YYEKEE (reference sequence). Losses at the gene ends were 4 bases for V and 7 bases for J; bases not matched to a gene: 9. This CDR3 has 14 residues. CDR3 sequence: CASSIRQGVGEQYF. The DNA for the CDR3 is TGTGCCAGCAGCATCCGACAGGGGGTTGGTGAGCAGTACTTC.

This rearrangement joins TRBV5-1 to TRBJ1-1; tentatively, D is TRBD1 (5 bases). The CDR3 has 14 residues. Germline V CDR1 and CDR2: SGHRS, YFSETQ. Trimming cost V 5 bases and J 2 bases, with 13 bases left between them. CDR3 loop: CASSYQGSNTEAFF. The CDR3 bases are TGCGCCAGCAGTTACCAGGGTAGCAACACTGAAGCTTTCTTT.

The chain joins TRBV12-3 or TRBV12-4 to TRBJ1-2; a weak D match, TRBD1 (5 bases). The CDR3 length is 13 residues. The V gene lost 6 bases and the J gene lost 4 bases, with 12 bases spanning the gap. CDR3 coding DNA: TGTGCCAGCAGCCCAGGGTGGACCTATGGCTACACCTTC. Amino acid sequence: CASSPGWTYGYTF.

J is TRBJ2-5 and V is TRBV2; TRBD1 might be the D (6 bases). V was cut by 4 bases and J by 2 bases, with 14 bases left in between. Germline values: CDR1 SNHLY, CDR2 FYNNEI. CDR3 length: 15 residues. CDR3 amino acids: CASSGRQDPQETQYF. CDR3 sequence (DNA): TGTGCCAGCAGTGGGAGACAGGACCCACAAGAGACCCAGTACTTC.

The CDR3: CASSLGASGGNEQFF. The DNA for the CDR3 is TGTGCCAGCAGCTTAGGGGCTAGCGGGGGGAATGAGCAGTTCTTC. The rearrangement uses TRBV7-3 and TRBJ2-1; 11 positions agree with TRBD2. There are 15 residues in the CDR3. The junction had 4 bases not matched to a gene; V was cut back by 2 bases and J by 7 bases. Germline V gene sequence: CDR1 SGHTA, CDR2 FQGTGA.

The J gene is TRBJ1-2, the V gene TRBV5-5; D unresolved. CDR1 SGHKS and CDR2 YYEKEE come from the germline V gene (reference sequence). This CDR3 has 16 residues. The V end lost 0 bases, the J end lost 4 bases, and 16 bases lay between the germline ends. The CDR3 loop reads CASSLAYFGFSYGYTF. The CDR3, as DNA: TGTGCCAGCAGCTTGGCATACTTCGGTTTTTCCTATGGCTACACCTTC.

This sequence joins TRBV20-1 and TRBJ1-2; TRBD1 is a possible D gene (5 bases). CDR3 length: 11 residues. Trimming pared 6 bases from V and 7 bases from J, leaving 12 bases between. The V gene's germline CDR1 is DFQATT and CDR2 SNEGSKA (reference sequence). CDR3 region: CSADPRGGYTF. The CDR3 DNA reads as TGCAGTGCCGACCCTAGGGGTGGCTACACCTTC.

This clone was observed once. Here the CDR3 reads CASSLIRANTEAFF. DNA for the CDR3: TGTGCCAGCAGCTTGATCAGGGCGAACACTGAAGCTTTCTTT. The rearrangement uses TRBV5-8 and TRBJ1-1; possibly TRBD1 for D (5 bases). The germline CDR1 and CDR2 sequences are SGHTS and YDEGEE. The V end lost 1 base, the J end lost 1 base, and 8 bases lay between the germline ends. The CDR3 sequence is 14 residues long.

The rearrangement uses TRBV3-1 (or the pseudogene TRBV3-2) and TRBJ1-1; weak D call: TRBD1 (5 bases). In germline, CDR1 is LGHDT, CDR2 YNNKEL (reference sequence). CDR3 length: 15 residues. V shed 6 bases and J shed 1 base, with 15 bases lying between them. CDR3 amino acids: CASRLRGGENTEAFF. The CDR3 DNA reads TGTGCCAGCAGACTCCGTGGAGGGGAGAACACTGAAGCTTTCTTT.

This clone has just one count. The V and J genes are TRBV2 and TRBJ1-2, with 7 bases that match TRBD1. Unmatched junction bases numbered 5, after V lost 4 bases and J lost 3 bases. CDR3 size: 14 residues. Germline values: CDR1 SNHLY, CDR2 FYNNEI. CDR3 DNA sequence: TGTGCCAGCAGTGTGGGACAGTCCGACTATGGCTACACCTTC. It is translated as CASSVGQSDYGYTF.

The chain links TRBV6-5 to TRBJ1-4, with 11 bases that match TRBD1. CDR3 length: 15 amino acids. The V segment lost 6 bases and the J segment 8 bases; nucleotides outside the gene matches: 8. Germline V gene lookup returns CDR1 MNHEY and CDR2 SVGAGI. The DNA for the CDR3 is TGTGCCAGCAGGTCACCGGGGACAGGGGGAGAAAAACTGTTTTTT. This encodes CASRSPGTGGEKLFF.

J is TRBJ2-2 and V is TRBV16, with D uncertain. The CDR3 has 14 amino acids. The V and J ends lost 3 bases and 4 bases respectively, with 9 bases between them. The V gene's germline CDR1 is KGHSY and CDR2 FQNENV. As DNA, the CDR3 is TGTGCCAGCAGCCACCCAACACGCACCGGGGAGCTGTTTTTT. Residues: CASSHPTRTGELFF.

This chain connects TRBV28 to TRBJ1-4, with D unclear. CDR1 is MDHEN and CDR2 is SYDVKM in the germline V gene. Trimming took 2 bases from V and 5 from J, leaving 6 bases between them. The length of the CDR3 is 13 residues. The CDR3 coding sequence is TGTGCCAGCAGTTTACTTATAAATGAAAAACTGTTTTTT. Its protein product is CASSLLINEKLFF. The variable domain in full, completed from reference TRBV28 and TRBJ1-4, reads DVKVTQSSRYLVKRTGEKVFLECVQDMDHENMFWYRQDPGLGLRLIYFSYDVKMKEKGDIPEGYSVSREKKERFSLILESASTNQTSMYLCASSLLINEKLFFGSGTQLSVL.

This rearrangement joins TRBV5-1 to TRBJ2-3; D is possibly TRBD2 (6 bases). The CDR3 is made up of 14 amino acids. V lost 7 bases and J 4 bases, leaving 16 bases between the germline ends. The V gene's germline CDR1 is SGHRS and CDR2 YFSETQ. DNA for the CDR3: TGCGCCAGCGGCCCCCCAGGGAGGCCAGATACGCAGTATTTT. Protein product: CASGPPGRPDTQYF.

The V call is TRBV27, the J call TRBJ1-6, with D unclear. Germline lookup yields CDR1 MNHEY and CDR2 SMNVEV (reference sequence). The CDR3 runs to 14 residues. With 2 bases removed from V and 6 bases from J, the gap between germline ends came to 8 bases. This chain's CDR3 is CASSLGTANSPLHF. CDR3 coding DNA: TGTGCCAGCAGTTTAGGTACAGCTAATTCACCCCTCCACTTT.